Listed here is a single T cell receptor beta chain. The antigen remains undetermined. Compared with germline, one end of the junction differs, possibly owing to a read error. This sample was taken from a study of response to subunit inactivated influenza vaccine. Regarding the study as a whole: The authors suggested that every seasonal influenza vaccination recruits few new T cells.

Each CDR3 protein gets one entry after TCRdb re-called the RT-PCR reads with MiXCR. The repertoire holds a few hundred thousand distinct CDR3 sequences, with about 7.2% as singletons. CDR1 is MGHRA and CDR2 is YSYEKL in the germline V gene. This CDR3 is 14 amino acids long. The source material was PBMCs from blood, sampled about 23 months after vaccination. This sequence originates from a man aged 50 to 75 who received an inactivated influenza vaccine. The V call is TRBV4-1, the J call TRBJ1-5; D remains unclear. The DNA of the CDR3 is TGCGCCAGCGGCCAGCGGTATAGCAATCAGCCCCAGCATTTT. It is translated as CASGQRYSNQPQHF.